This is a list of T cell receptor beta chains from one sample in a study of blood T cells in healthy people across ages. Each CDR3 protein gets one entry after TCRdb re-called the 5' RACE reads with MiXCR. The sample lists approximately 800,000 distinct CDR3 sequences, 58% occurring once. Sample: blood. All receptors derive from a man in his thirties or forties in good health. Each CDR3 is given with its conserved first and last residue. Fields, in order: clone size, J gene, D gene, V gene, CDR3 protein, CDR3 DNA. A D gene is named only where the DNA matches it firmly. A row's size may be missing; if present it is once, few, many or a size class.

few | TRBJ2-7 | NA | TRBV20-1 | CSASVPYEQYF | TGCAGTGCTAGTGTCCCCTACGAGCAGTACTTC
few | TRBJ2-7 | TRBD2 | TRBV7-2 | CASSLTSGRNEQYF | TGTGCCAGCAGCCTGACTAGCGGGAGGAACGAGCAGTACTTC
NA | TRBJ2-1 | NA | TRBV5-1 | CASSLRTGASNEQFF | TGCGCCAGCAGCTTGAGGACGGGAGCCTCCAATGAGCAGTTCTTC
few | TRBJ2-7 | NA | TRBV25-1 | CASRFGNYEQYF | TGTGCCTCCAGGTTCGGAAACTACGAGCAGTACTTC
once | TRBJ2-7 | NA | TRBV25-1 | CATARGKPLFYEEQYF | TGTGCCACCGCAAGGGGGAAACCGCTGTTTTATGAGGAGCAGTACTTC
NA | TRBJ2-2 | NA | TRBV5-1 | CASSLDRPGANTGELFF | TGCGCCAGCAGCTTGGATCGTCCGGGGGCGAACACCGGGGAGCTGTTTTTT
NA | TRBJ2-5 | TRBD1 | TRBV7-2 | CASSLGGQGGETQYF | TGTGCCAGCAGCTTAGGCGGACAGGGCGGGGAGACCCAGTACTTC
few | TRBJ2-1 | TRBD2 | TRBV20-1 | CSASGLADYNEQFF | TGCAGTGCTTCGGGACTAGCGGACTACAATGAGCAGTTCTTC
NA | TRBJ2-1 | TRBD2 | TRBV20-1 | CSAREGTSGVNEQFF | TGCAGTGCTAGAGAGGGGACTAGCGGGGTAAATGAGCAGTTCTTC
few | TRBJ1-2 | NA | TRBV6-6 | CASSYVRDGYTF | TGTGCCAGCAGTTACGTCCGAGATGGCTACACCTTC
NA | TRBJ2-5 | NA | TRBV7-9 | CASRPGQGETQYF | TGTGCCAGCAGGCCGGGACAAGGAGAGACCCAGTACTTC
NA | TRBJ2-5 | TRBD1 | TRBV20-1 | CSARSYRDRAQETQYF | TGCAGTGCTAGATCGTACCGGGACAGGGCCCAAGAGACCCAGTACTTC
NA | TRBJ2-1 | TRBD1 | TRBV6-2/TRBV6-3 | CASLRPGQGLTSPFF | TGTGCCAGTCTAAGACCGGGACAGGGGTTAACTTCGCCGTTCTTC
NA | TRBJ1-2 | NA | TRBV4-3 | CASSHRDNNGYTF | TGCGCCAGCAGCCACCGGGACAATAATGGCTACACCTTC
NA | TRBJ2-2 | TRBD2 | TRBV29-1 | CSVEAGGGTGELFF | TGCAGCGTTGAAGCGGGGGGTGGCACCGGGGAGCTGTTTTTT
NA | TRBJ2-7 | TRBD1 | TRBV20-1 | CSARPRTGTYEQYF | TGCAGTGCTAGACCCAGGACAGGCACCTACGAGCAGTACTTC
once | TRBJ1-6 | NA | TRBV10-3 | CVISGGSTIVDSPLHF | TGTGTCATCAGTGGAGGCTCCACTATCGTTGATTCACCCCTCCACTTT
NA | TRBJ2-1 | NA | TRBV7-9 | CASSLFGLAPYNEQFF | TGTGCCAGCAGCTTATTTGGGCTAGCCCCCTACAATGAGCAGTTCTTC
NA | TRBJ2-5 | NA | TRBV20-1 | CSVGGWETQYF | TGCAGTGTCGGGGGCTGGGAGACCCAGTACTTC
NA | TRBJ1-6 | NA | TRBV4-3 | CASSPTDLSYNSPLHF | TGCGCCAGCAGCCCTACCGACCTATCCTATAATTCACCCCTCCACTTT
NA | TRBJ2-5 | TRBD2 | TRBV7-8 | CASSPHLAGIQETQYF | TGTGCCAGCAGCCCCCATCTAGCGGGGATACAAGAGACCCAGTACTTC
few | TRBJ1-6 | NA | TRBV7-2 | CASSLVASPLHF | TGTGCCAGCAGCTTAGTAGCTTCACCCCTCCACTTT
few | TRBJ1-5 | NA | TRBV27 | CASSSGRGRPQHF | TGTGCCAGCAGTTCGGGACGGGGGAGACCCCAGCATTTT
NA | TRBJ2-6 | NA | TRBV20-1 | CSAIPTRPGGANVLTF | TGCAGTGCTATTCCGACACGTCCAGGTGGGGCCAACGTCCTGACTTTC
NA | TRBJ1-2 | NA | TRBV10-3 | CARTNGYTF | TGTGCCAGGACAAATGGCTACACCTTC
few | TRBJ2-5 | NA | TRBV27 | CASSPLWGRDQETQYF | TGTGCCAGCAGTCCCCTTTGGGGGCGTGATCAAGAGACCCAGTACTTC
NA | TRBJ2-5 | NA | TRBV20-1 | CSALMSRETQYF | TGCAGTGCCCTCATGTCACGAGAGACCCAGTACTTC
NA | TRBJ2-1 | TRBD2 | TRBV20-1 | CSVYSGAYNEQFF | TGCAGTGTCTACAGCGGGGCCTACAATGAGCAGTTCTTC
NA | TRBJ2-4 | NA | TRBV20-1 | CSARWGDPGWAKNIQYF | TGCAGTGCTCGTTGGGGGGATCCTGGTTGGGCCAAAAACATTCAGTACTTC
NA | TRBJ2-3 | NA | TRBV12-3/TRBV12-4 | CASSLGSPDTQYF | TGTGCCAGCAGTTTAGGGAGTCCAGATACGCAGTATTTT
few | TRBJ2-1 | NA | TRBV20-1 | CSARDPQGQRDREQFF | TGCAGTGCTAGAGATCCCCAGGGGCAGCGGGACCGTGAGCAGTTCTTC
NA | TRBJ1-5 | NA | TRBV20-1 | CSAKTRNQPQHF | TGCAGTGCTAAGACCCGAAATCAGCCCCAGCATTTT
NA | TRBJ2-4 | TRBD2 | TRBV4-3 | CASSQATGLAWNIQYF | TGCGCCAGCAGCCAAGCAACGGGACTAGCGTGGAACATTCAGTACTTC
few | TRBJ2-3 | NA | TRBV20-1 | CSARDRVRVTDTQYF | TGCAGTGCTAGAGATCGGGTTAGAGTCACAGATACGCAGTATTTT
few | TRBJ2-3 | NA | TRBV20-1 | CSARVGGSTDTQYF | TGCAGTGCTAGAGTAGGGGGTAGCACAGATACGCAGTATTTT
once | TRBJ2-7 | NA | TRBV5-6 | CASYFRWREPYEQYF | TGTGCCAGTTATTTCCGGTGGAGGGAGCCTTACGAGCAGTACTTC
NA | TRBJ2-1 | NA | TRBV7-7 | CASSLDVYNEQFF | TGTGCCAGCAGCTTAGATGTCTACAATGAGCAGTTCTTC
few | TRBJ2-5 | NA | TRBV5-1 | CASSPTGSQETQYF | TGCGCCAGCAGTCCAACGGGATCCCAAGAGACCCAGTACTTC
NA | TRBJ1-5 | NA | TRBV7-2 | CASSLDGLSGSNQPQHF | TGTGCCAGCAGCTTAGACGGCCTGTCAGGAAGCAATCAGCCCCAGCATTTT
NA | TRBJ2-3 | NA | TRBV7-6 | CASSPLGPASDTQYF | TGTGCCAGCAGTCCGCTGGGGCCAGCTTCAGATACGCAGTATTTT
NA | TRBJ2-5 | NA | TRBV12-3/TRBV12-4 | CASSLNLPGGKTQYF | TGTGCCAGCAGTCTAAACCTCCCCGGCGGGAAGACCCAGTACTTC
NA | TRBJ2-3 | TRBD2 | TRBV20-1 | CSVTPRTGLAGLTDTQYF | TGCAGTGTTACCCCCCGCACCGGACTAGCGGGGCTCACAGATACGCAGTATTTT
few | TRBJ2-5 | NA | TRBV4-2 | CASSKRVSVPSGEQYF | TGTGCCAGCAGCAAGAGGGTCAGCGTGCCATCTGGGGAGCAGTACTTC